This note documents a single T cell receptor (beta chain) sequence. Antigen: not known. This sample stems from a study of T cells in Graves' hyperthyroidism and ophthalmopathy. RNA transcripts served as the template for amplifying TCR beta CDR3 regions. A set of HTBI primers served as the primers for a first-round RT-PCR of the TCR CDR3. TCRdb ran MiXCR on the multiplex PCR reads and lists one entry per CDR3 protein. The sample lists 550,000 to 600,000 distinct CDR3 sequences, about 14% occurring once. Study results and limitations: A model of 13 V-J pairs discriminated ophthalmopathy from stable hyperthyroidism. Ophthalmopathy onset followed model prediction by a median about seven months. Clonotypes that were expanded in thyroid above 0.001 mostly appeared in blood too.

Germline V gene data show CDR1 as SGHRS and CDR2 as YFSETQ. The CDR3 is 13 amino acids. V lost 6 bases and J lost 6, with 13 bases in between. A NOSPECS grade of at least 4, a Clinical Activity Score of at least 3 and duration under 3 months were recorded in ophthalmopathy patients. The sequence derives from a young woman with Graves' ophthalmopathy. The rearrangement joins TRBV5-1 to TRBJ2-1; D is perhaps TRBD1 (5 bases). The source material was blood. The CDR3 sequence: CASTRGTANEQFF. Here the CDR3 DNA reads TGCGCCAGCACAAGGGGAACGGCCAATGAGCAGTTCTTC.